A single sample is the source of the 15 T cell receptor beta chains below, sequenced in a study of regulatory T cells in long-lasting Graves disease (dated by TCRdb to 2020 to 2023). Read against the paper, the sample's time point label means: newly diagnosed GD, antithyroid drugs for less than 3 months. For both TCR sequencing and RNA sequencing, RNA was extracted from PBMCs in TRIzol. The method behind the library was multiplex PCR. Sequencing relied on an Illumina HiSeq 4000. CDR3 regions were amplified by Arm-PCR with iRepertoire HTBI primers to construct TCR beta libraries. TCRdb trimmed the raw reads at Q25, called clones with MiXCR and kept productive beta chains. Rows are unified per CDR3 protein, each entry keeping the most common DNA and genes. This sample holds around 400,000 distinct CDR3 sequences; about 11% were observed only once. The ten largest clones add up to 18% of the sample. This same sample was also taken into another study, of T cells in Graves' hyperthyroidism and ophthalmopathy.

The starting material was peripheral blood mononuclear cells (PBMCs), obtained at new diagnosis, from a patient treated with antithyroid drugs. These receptors originate from a woman between 18 and 29 years old with Graves disease. Donor details come from another sample of the same person, matched by shared clones.

The V and J genes are TRBV19 and TRBJ2-3, with D perhaps TRBD1 or TRBD2 (5 bases each). The CDR3 loop spans 15 amino acids. Germline V lookup: CDR1 LNHDA, CDR2 SQIVND (reference sequence). The V and J ends lost 1 base and 0 bases respectively, with 8 bases between them. The CDR3 sequence: CASSIAGPSTDTQYF. DNA for the CDR3: TGTGCCAGTAGTATAGCGGGACCTAGCACAGATACGCAGTATTTT.

This clonotype was picked up many times. The chain recombines TRBV28 with TRBJ2-5, with 11 bases aligning to TRBD2. The germline V gene encodes CDR1 MDHEN and CDR2 SYDVKM. CDR3 length: 22 amino acids. J was trimmed by 1 base and V by 8 bases; bases with no gene match: 27. The CDR3 DNA follows: TGTGCCAGCCCGCCCGAGGGGACTAGCGGATCCCCCCGGATGGTATTCCAAGAGACCCAGTACTTC. Translated: CASPPEGTSGSPRMVFQETQYF.

This clonotype was picked up many times. The chain combines TRBV28 with TRBJ2-7; D gene unclear. The CDR3 extends over 14 amino acids. Germline V gives CDR1 MDHEN, CDR2 SYDVKM. Trimming removed 3 bases from V and 1 base from J, with 10 bases in between. The CDR3 DNA reads as TGTGCCAGCAGTTTTATTACGTTTTCCTACGAGCAGTACTTC. Encoded protein: CASSFITFSYEQYF.

This clonotype was observed a handful of times. The rearrangement joins TRBV20-1 to TRBJ2-5, with 7 bases that match TRBD1. The CDR3 is made up of 16 amino acids. The V segment lost 1 base and the J segment 1 base; nucleotides outside the gene matches: 9. From germline, CDR1 is DFQATT and CDR2 SNEGSKA (reference sequence). The CDR3 DNA follows: TGCAGTGCTAGAGGAATTACGGGACAGTTCCAAGAGACCCAGTACTTC. Translated: CSARGITGQFQETQYF.

This clonotype was counted many times. This chain joins TRBV5-6 and TRBJ2-2, with a tentative D call TRBD1 (5 bases). The germline V gene encodes CDR1 SGHDT and CDR2 YYEEEE. The CDR3 is made up of 16 amino acids. The V and J ends lost 5 bases and 2 bases respectively, with 16 bases between them. The CDR3 spells CASRVWTLPNTGELFF. In DNA, the CDR3 is TGTGCCAGCAGGGTGTGGACACTACCTAACACCGGGGAGCTGTTTTTT.

This clonotype was detected many times. The chain joins TRBV7-2 to TRBJ2-5, with 11 bases matching TRBD1. The germline CDR1 and CDR2 sequences are SGHTA and FQGNSA. Trimming at V came to 3 bases and at J to 4 bases, leaving 7 bases not matched to a gene. The CDR3 runs 16 residues. The CDR3 is CASSLVGQGAPETQYF. CDR3 bases: TGTGCCAGCAGCTTGGTTGGACAGGGGGCCCCAGAGACCCAGTACTTC.

There are many counts of this clonotype. DNA for the CDR3: TGTGCCAGCAGCCCCCGGCGACAGAAAGAGACCCAGTACTTC. Residues: CASSPRRQKETQYF. The chain couples TRBV7-2 to TRBJ2-5, with D possibly being TRBD1 (5 bases). The ends were cut back, 5 bases at V and 3 bases at J, with 13 bases in the middle. The CDR3 length is 14 residues. Looked up from germline, CDR1 is SGHTA and CDR2 is FQGNSA.

This chain joins TRBV6-4 and TRBJ2-2, with D unresolved. With 4 bases removed from V and 6 bases from J, the gap between germline ends came to 12 bases. The length of the CDR3 is 14 residues. CDR1 is MRHNA, CDR2 SNTAGT, per germline. The CDR3 nucleotides are TGTGCCAGCAGTGTTGGGGTGCAATCCGGGGAGCTGTTTTTT. This codes for CASSVGVQSGELFF.

This clonotype was seen many times. The chain is built from TRBV4-1 and TRBJ2-1; 7 nucleotides line up with TRBD2. The germline V gene encodes CDR1 MGHRA and CDR2 YSYEKL. Trimming took 0 bases from V and 4 from J; bases not matched to a gene: 6. The CDR3 spans 16 residues. The chain's CDR3 is CASSQDLAADYNEQFF. Written as DNA, the CDR3 is TGCGCCAGCAGCCAAGATCTAGCGGCTGATTACAATGAGCAGTTCTTC.

V gene TRBV5-4 combines with J gene TRBJ1-1; D is undetermined. This CDR3 is built from 15 residues. Germline CDR1 is SGHNT and CDR2 is YYREEE (reference sequence). Deletions cut 3 bases from V and 4 bases from J, with 16 bases between. CDR3 amino acids: CASSWTTGVGTEAFF. The CDR3 DNA sequence: TGTGCCAGCAGCTGGACGACTGGAGTGGGCACTGAAGCTTTCTTT.

This clonotype was seen repeatedly, ten times or more. The rearrangement links TRBV20-1 to TRBJ2-3, with D unclear. Germline CDR1 and CDR2: DFQATT and SNEGSKA (reference sequence). Between the trimmed V and J ends, which lost 3 bases and 1 base, there was a span of 14 bases. There are 15 residues in the CDR3. The CDR3 reads CSASAPFSGTDTQYF. CDR3 coding DNA: TGCAGTGCTAGTGCCCCCTTTTCGGGCACAGATACGCAGTATTTT.

This clonotype appeared a few times. This chain links TRBV6-5 with TRBJ2-2; 9 bases are a match to TRBD1. Per germline, CDR1 MNHEY and CDR2 SVGAGI. The CDR3 is made up of 15 amino acids. V dropped 2 bases and J dropped 6; count of bases not matched to a gene: 4. CDR3 in amino acids: CASSYRDRVSGELFF. DNA of the CDR3: TGTGCCAGCAGTTACCGGGACAGGGTTTCCGGGGAGCTGTTTTTT.

The chain uses TRBV28 and TRBJ1-4; the D is unclear. The CDR3 totals 16 residues. Trimming shortened V by 1 base and J by 5 bases, and 14 bases separated the two germline ends. Germline V gene sequence: CDR1 MDHEN, CDR2 SYDVKM. DNA for the CDR3: TGTGCCAGCAGTTTATTGGGCGATCCAGTAAATGAAAAACTGTTTTTT. This sequence encodes CASSLLGDPVNEKLFF.

In this sample, this clonotype turned up many times. The V gene is TRBV5-1, the J gene TRBJ2-7; D is uncertain. In germline, CDR1 is SGHRS, CDR2 YFSETQ. This CDR3 contains 9 residues. Trimming shortened V by 8 bases and J by 3 bases, and 3 bases separated the two germline ends. The CDR3 nucleotides read TGCGCCAGGATCTACGAGCAGTACGTC. This sequence encodes CARIYEQYV.

About this clonotype: Relative to the germline gene, one junction end is altered; a read error may explain this. The chain carries TRBV5-1 and TRBJ2-1; the D gene is possibly TRBD2 (5 bases). The CDR3 contains 15 residues. Germline V gene data show CDR1 as SGHRS and CDR2 as YFSETQ. For the CDR3, the DNA is TGTGCCAGCAGCCGGCGGGCCTGGACGAACAATGAGCAGTTCTTC. Translating gives CASSRRAWTNNEQFF.